Detailed here is one TCR beta chain. This entry is derived from a study of control samples from healthy donors and cancer patients. Sequencing was performed with immunoSEQ multiplex PCR; in TCRdb, only in-frame clones are kept and a portion is missing. The sample has approximately 82,000 clones; 94% are singletons. Germline V gene data show CDR1 as SNHLY and CDR2 as FYNNEI. The CDR3 contains 11 residues. V was pared by 8 bases and J by 5 bases, with 8 bases between. The clonotype was recovered from a young woman in good health. Sequencing was done on a sample of blood. The chain links TRBV2 to TRBJ2-3, with unresolved D. CDR3 sequence (DNA): TGTGCCAGCGGGGTGCTAGATACGCAGTATTTT. Translated: CASGVLDTQYF.